The 18 T cell receptor beta chains reported below all come from one sample, sequenced in a study of beta chain features in type 1 diabetes. The investigators reverse transcribed all of the isolated RNA, so they sequenced expressed TCRB transcripts. The assay was immunoSEQ multiplex PCR, and TCRdb's table has in-frame clones only and misses some. The sample yields approximately 170,000 clones, 7.8% seen once. Study outcomes and limitations: Within each of all four CD4+ subsets, Type 1 diabetes patients had TCRB CDR3s that were moderately but significantly shorter.

Their recognized antigens are unknown. The sequenced sample was central memory CD4+ T cells from blood. These receptors were collected from a woman aged 40 to 50 with type 1 diabetes.

This clone was observed a few times. The rearrangement links TRBV11-3 to TRBJ2-7; TRBD2 matches at 11 bases. Germline CDR1 SGHNT, CDR2 YENEEA. The CDR3 runs to 19 residues. V lost 5 bases and J lost 2; bases outside the gene matches: 17. The CDR3 protein is CASSPGQSALGLAAYEQYF. The CDR3 DNA sequence: TGTGCCAGCAGCCCAGGCCAGTCGGCCTTGGGACTAGCGGCCTACGAGCAGTACTTC.

In this sample, this clone turned up a few times. The chain employs TRBV7-2 and TRBJ2-7, with D perhaps TRBD2 (5 bases). This CDR3 has 12 residues. CDR1 is SGHTA, CDR2 FQGNSA, per germline. V lost 3 bases to trimming and J lost 5 bases, with 8 bases between them. The CDR3 reads CASSLRVDEQYF. CDR3 DNA sequence: TGTGCCAGCAGCTTGAGGGTAGACGAGCAGTACTTC.

This clone was picked up a small number of times. V usage is TRBV11-2 and J usage is TRBJ2-1, with 12 nucleotides matching TRBD2. The CDR3 length is 17 residues. Losses at the gene ends were 4 bases for V and 8 bases for J; bases not matched to a gene: 12. From germline, CDR1 is SGHAT and CDR2 FQNNGV. CDR3 residues: CASSSTLLAGGLDEQFF. CDR3 in DNA: TGTGCCAGCAGCTCGACTCTCCTAGCGGGGGGGCTCGATGAGCAGTTCTTC.

The table lists this clone with a few counts. The chain has TRBV7-6 and TRBJ1-3, with TRBD1 matching over 8 bases. This CDR3 has 15 residues. Germline V gives CDR1 SGHVS, CDR2 FNYEAQ. J was trimmed by 2 bases and V by 1 base; bases with no gene match: 1. CDR3 sequence: CASSLEDRAGNTIYF. The CDR3 DNA follows: TGTGCCAGCAGCTTAGAGGACAGGGCTGGAAACACCATATATTTT.

V and J are TRBV7-2 and TRBJ1-5, with 7 bases matching TRBD1. CDR3 length: 15 residues. V lost 5 bases to trimming and J lost 6 bases; unmatched junction nucleotides: 10. The V gene's germline CDR1 is SGHTA and CDR2 FQGNSA. Here the CDR3 DNA reads TGTGCCAGCAGCCTTGACAGGGAGACTGGTCAGCCCCAGCATTTT. This encodes CASSLDRETGQPQHF.

The rearrangement joins TRBV4-1 to TRBJ1-1; unclear D gene. The germline V and J ends were trimmed by 4 bases and 4 bases, with 19 bases remaining between them. The CDR3 has 16 amino acids. Germline lookup yields CDR1 MGHRA and CDR2 YSYEKL. Here the CDR3 reads CASSPEVAITGTEAFF. CDR3 DNA sequence: TGCGCCAGCAGCCCGGAGGTCGCGATCACGGGCACTGAAGCTTTCTTT.

There are a few counts of this clone. The chain employs TRBV28 and TRBJ2-7, with 10 bases identical to TRBD1. Losses at the gene ends were 6 bases for V and 3 bases for J; bases not matched to a gene: 11. There are 16 residues in the CDR3. Germline CDR1 reads MDHEN; CDR2 reads SYDVKM. In DNA form, the CDR3 reads TGTGCCAGCAGCCGCCCCCAAGGACAGGGGGTCTACGAGCAGTACTTC. Protein: CASSRPQGQGVYEQYF.

The sample holds a few counts of this clone. This chain links TRBV5-4 with TRBJ1-1, with D possibly being TRBD1 (6 bases). Trimming left V 9 bases short and J 3 bases short, with 18 bases between. Germline CDR1 and CDR2: SGHNT and YYREEE (reference sequence). This CDR3 region has 14 residues. The CDR3 bases are TGTGCCACCAGGCCAAGAGGGGGAGACACTGAAGCTTTCTTT. Protein sequence: CATRPRGGDTEAFF.

The V call is TRBV7-8, the J call TRBJ2-1, with D maybe TRBD2 (6 bases). CDR3 size: 15 residues. Germline V lookup: CDR1 SGHVS, CDR2 FQNEAQ. Trimming shortened V by 5 bases and J by 5 bases, and 16 bases separated the two germline ends. The CDR3 coding sequence is TGTGCCAGCAGCCCCTACGTAGCGGCTAACAATGAGCAGTTCTTC. Translating it yields CASSPYVAANNEQFF.

The chain combines TRBV28 with TRBJ1-2, with D possibly TRBD1 on 5 matching bases. The length of the CDR3 is 16 residues. V was clipped by 4 bases and J by 6 bases, with 21 bases between them. Germline CDR1 MDHEN, CDR2 SYDVKM. The CDR3 nucleotides are TGTGCCAGCAGTTCCCCCGGACAAGGGACTTGGAATGGCTACACCTTC. This encodes CASSSPGQGTWNGYTF.

This clone has more than one count but fewer than ten. The J gene is TRBJ2-7, the V gene TRBV30; 7 nucleotides match TRBD2. Unmatched junction bases numbered 5, after V lost 3 bases and J lost 3 bases. Germline V lookup: CDR1 GTSNPN, CDR2 SVGIG (reference sequence). This CDR3 contains 13 residues. The CDR3 spells CAWRGGGGYEQYF. In DNA form, the CDR3 reads TGTGCCTGGAGGGGCGGGGGAGGCTACGAGCAGTACTTC.

The chain has TRBV19 and TRBJ2-6; no clear D. The germline gives CDR1 LNHDA, CDR2 SQIVND (reference sequence). This CDR3 spans 17 amino acids. The ends were cut back, 0 bases at V and 2 bases at J, with 11 bases in the middle. CDR3 sequence reads: CASSIEAVMPGANVLTF. The CDR3 coding sequence is TGTGCCAGTAGTATAGAGGCGGTGATGCCTGGGGCCAACGTCCTGACTTTC.

This clone was seen at least ten times. V is TRBV4-3 and J is TRBJ2-6; maybe TRBD2 (6 bases). Germline assignment: CDR1 LGHNA and CDR2 YSLEER. V dropped 0 bases and J dropped 3 bases, with 12 bases sitting between them. The CDR3 is 17 residues long. This CDR3 is CASSQDVAGNGANVLTF. The CDR3 DNA reads as TGCGCCAGCAGCCAAGATGTGGCGGGGAATGGGGCCAACGTCCTGACTTTC.

This clone was counted between two and nine times. The V call is TRBV15, the J call TRBJ1-5; weak D call: TRBD1 (6 bases). CDR3 length: 14 amino acids. V lost 0 bases and J lost 4, with 7 bases in between. Germline assignment: CDR1 LNHNV and CDR2 YYDKDF (reference sequence). CDR3 DNA sequence: TGTGCCACCAGCAGAGATAGGGGGAATCAGCCCCAGCATTTT. Protein product: CATSRDRGNQPQHF.

Remarks on this clone: This sample includes further DNA sequences coding for the same CDR3. The rearrangement joins TRBV28 to TRBJ2-7; the match to TRBD1 covers 8 bases. J gave up 4 bases and V 4 bases, and 9 bases lay outside the gene matches. There are 15 residues in the CDR3. Per germline, CDR1 MDHEN and CDR2 SYDVKM. The CDR3 spells CASSSAGTGFYEQYF. The CDR3 bases are TGTGCCAGCAGTTCGGCCGGGACAGGTTTTTACGAGCAGTACTTC.

In this sample, this clone turned up a few times. The gene calls are TRBV19 and TRBJ1-1; 10 bases line up with TRBD1. Germline V gives CDR1 LNHDA, CDR2 SQIVND (reference sequence). V was pared by 5 bases and J by 4 bases, with 10 bases of the junction left unmatched. CDR3 length: 16 residues. CDR3 bases: TGTGCCAGTAGTCCAAGGGCGGGACAGGGGTCCACTGAAGCTTTCTTT. Its translation is CASSPRAGQGSTEAFF.

This clone was observed a handful of times. Written as DNA, the CDR3 is TGTGCCAGCAGCTCCAGGGAGGCCATTCAGTACTTC. It yields the protein CASSSREAIQYF. The chain combines TRBV7-2 with TRBJ2-4; D might be TRBD2 (6 bases). V lost 4 bases, J lost 9 bases, and 10 bases lay in between. CDR3 size: 12 residues. In germline, CDR1 is SGHTA, CDR2 FQGNSA.

This clone showed up just a few times. This chain uses TRBV5-1 with TRBJ2-1, with 9 bases matching TRBD1. Germline CDR1 SGHRS, CDR2 YFSETQ. The CDR3 covers 15 residues. V shed 4 bases, J shed 5 bases, and the junction held 7 bases outside the gene matches. CDR3 bases: TGCGCCAGCAGCCCGGGACAGGGAGGGGACAATGAGCAGTTCTTC. It specifies CASSPGQGGDNEQFF.